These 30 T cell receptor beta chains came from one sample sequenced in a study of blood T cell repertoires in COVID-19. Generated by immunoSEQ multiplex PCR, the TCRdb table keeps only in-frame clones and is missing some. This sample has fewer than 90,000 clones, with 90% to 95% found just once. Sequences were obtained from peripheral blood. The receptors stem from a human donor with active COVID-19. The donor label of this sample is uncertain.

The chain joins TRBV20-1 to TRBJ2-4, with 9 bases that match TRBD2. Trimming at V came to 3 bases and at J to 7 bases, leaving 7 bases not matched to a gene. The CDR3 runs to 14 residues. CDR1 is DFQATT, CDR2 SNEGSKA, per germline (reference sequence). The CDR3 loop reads CSASAGGPLNIQYF. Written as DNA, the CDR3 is TGCAGTGCTAGTGCGGGAGGGCCCCTTAACATTCAGTACTTC.

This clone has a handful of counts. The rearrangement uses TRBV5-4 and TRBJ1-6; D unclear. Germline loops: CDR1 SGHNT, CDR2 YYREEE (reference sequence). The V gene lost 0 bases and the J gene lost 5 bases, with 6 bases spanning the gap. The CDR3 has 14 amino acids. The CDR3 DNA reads TGTGCCAGCAGCTTGGTACAAGATAATTCACCCCTCCACTTT. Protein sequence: CASSLVQDNSPLHF.

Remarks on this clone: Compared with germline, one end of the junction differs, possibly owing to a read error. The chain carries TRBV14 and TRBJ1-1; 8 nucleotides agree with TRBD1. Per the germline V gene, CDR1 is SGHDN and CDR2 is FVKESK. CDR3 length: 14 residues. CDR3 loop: CASSKDRGFTEAFF. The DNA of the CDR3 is TGTGCCAGCAGCAAAGACAGGGGTTTCACTGAAGCTTTCTTT.

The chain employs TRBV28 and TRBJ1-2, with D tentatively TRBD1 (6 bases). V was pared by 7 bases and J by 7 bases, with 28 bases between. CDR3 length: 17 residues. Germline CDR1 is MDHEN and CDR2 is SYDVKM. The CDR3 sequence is CASIPPAGTLHRGGYTF. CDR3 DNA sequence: TGTGCCAGCATACCCCCGGCAGGGACACTCCATAGGGGTGGCTACACCTTC.

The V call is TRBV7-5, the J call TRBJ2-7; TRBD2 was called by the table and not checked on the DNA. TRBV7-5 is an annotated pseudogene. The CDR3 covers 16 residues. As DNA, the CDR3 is TGTGCCAGAAGCTTAGGGCGGGGGAGGGGCTCCTACGAGCAGTACTTC. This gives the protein CARSLGRGRGSYEQYF.

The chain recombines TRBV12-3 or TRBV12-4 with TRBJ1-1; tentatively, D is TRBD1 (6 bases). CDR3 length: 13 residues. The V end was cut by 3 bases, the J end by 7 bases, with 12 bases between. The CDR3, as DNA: TGTGCCAGCAGTTTGGGGGCCACGGGTGAAGCTTTCTTT. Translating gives CASSLGATGEAFF.

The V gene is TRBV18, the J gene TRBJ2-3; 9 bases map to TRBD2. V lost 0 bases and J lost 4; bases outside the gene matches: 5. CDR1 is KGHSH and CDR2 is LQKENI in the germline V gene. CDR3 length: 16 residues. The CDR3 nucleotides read TGTGCCAGCTCACCACCGGCGGGAGGGATCGCAGATACGCAGTATTTT. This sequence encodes CASSPPAGGIADTQYF.

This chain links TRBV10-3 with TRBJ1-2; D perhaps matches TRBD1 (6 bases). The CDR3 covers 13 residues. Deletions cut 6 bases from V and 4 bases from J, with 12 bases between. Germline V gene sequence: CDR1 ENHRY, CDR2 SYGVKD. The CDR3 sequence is CAIREQGPYGYTF. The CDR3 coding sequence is TGTGCCATCAGGGAACAGGGCCCCTATGGCTACACCTTC.

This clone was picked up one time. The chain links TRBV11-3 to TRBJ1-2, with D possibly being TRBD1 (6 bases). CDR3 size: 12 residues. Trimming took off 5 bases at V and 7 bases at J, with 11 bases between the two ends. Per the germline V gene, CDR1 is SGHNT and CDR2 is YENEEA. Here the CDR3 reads CASSVQGSGYTF. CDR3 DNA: TGTGCCAGCAGCGTACAGGGCTCTGGCTACACCTTC.

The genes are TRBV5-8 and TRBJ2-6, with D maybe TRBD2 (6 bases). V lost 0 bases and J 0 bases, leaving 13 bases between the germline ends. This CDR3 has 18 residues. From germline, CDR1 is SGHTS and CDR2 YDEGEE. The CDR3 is CASSLAEGSLSGANVLTF. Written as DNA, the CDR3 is TGTGCCAGCAGCTTGGCGGAGGGGAGCCTCTCTGGGGCCAACGTCCTGACTTTC.

For the CDR3, the DNA is TGTGCCAGCGCGGAGCGGGAGGGCGCGGCCAAAAACATTCAGTACTTC. This translates into CASAEREGAAKNIQYF. V gene TRBV3-1 (or the pseudogene TRBV3-2) combines with J gene TRBJ2-4, with TRBD2 matching 10 bases. Germline V gene sequence: CDR1 LGHDT, CDR2 YNNKEL (reference sequence). Trimming at V came to 8 bases and at J to 1 base, leaving 8 bases not matched to a gene. This CDR3 has 16 amino acids.

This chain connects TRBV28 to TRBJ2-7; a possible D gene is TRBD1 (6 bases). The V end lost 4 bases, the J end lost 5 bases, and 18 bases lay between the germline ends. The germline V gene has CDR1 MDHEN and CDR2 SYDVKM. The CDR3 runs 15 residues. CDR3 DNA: TGTGCCAGCAGTTCAGGGGCACTAGGGAGCGACGAGCAGTACTTC. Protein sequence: CASSSGALGSDEQYF.

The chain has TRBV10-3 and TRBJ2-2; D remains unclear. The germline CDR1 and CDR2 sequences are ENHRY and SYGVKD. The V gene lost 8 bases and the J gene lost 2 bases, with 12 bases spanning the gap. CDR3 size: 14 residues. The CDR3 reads CAIHATGNTGELFF. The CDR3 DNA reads TGTGCCATCCACGCGACGGGTAACACCGGGGAGCTGTTTTTT.

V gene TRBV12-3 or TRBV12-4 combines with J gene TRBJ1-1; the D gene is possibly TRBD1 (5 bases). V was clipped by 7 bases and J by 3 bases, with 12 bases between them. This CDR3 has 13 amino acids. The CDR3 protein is CASTAGKYTEAFF. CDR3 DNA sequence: TGTGCCAGCACCGCAGGGAAGTACACTGAAGCTTTCTTT.

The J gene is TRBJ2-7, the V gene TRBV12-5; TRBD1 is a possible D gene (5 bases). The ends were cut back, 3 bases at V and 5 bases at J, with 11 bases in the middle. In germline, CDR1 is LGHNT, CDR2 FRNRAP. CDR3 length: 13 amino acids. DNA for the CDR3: TGTGCTAGTGGTTTATCAGGGATCAACGAGCAGTACTTC. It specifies CASGLSGINEQYF.

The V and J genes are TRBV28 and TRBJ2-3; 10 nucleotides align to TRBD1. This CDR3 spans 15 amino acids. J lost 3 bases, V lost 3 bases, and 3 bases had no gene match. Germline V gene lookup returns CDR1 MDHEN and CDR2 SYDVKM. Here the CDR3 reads CASSFGDRGTDTQYF. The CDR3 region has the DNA TGTGCCAGCAGTTTCGGGGACAGGGGTACAGATACGCAGTATTTT.

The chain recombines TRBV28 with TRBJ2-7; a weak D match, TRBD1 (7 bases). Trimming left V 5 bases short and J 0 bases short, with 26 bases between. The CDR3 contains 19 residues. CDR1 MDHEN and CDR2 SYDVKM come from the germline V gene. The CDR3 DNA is TGTGCCAGCAGTACCCCCGGGGGACAGTTAATTTTGGGCTCCTACGAGCAGTACTTC. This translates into CASSTPGGQLILGSYEQYF.

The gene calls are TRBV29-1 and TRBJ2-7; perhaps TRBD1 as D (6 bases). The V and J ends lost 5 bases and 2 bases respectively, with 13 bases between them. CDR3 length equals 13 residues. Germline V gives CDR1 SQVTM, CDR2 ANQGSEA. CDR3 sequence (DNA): TGCAGCGTTATAGACAGGCAAGCCTACGAGCAGTACTTC. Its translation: CSVIDRQAYEQYF.

The CDR3 spells CASSSELETGSFETQYF. The CDR3 DNA follows: TGTGCCAGCAGCTCCGAACTGGAGACAGGGTCTTTTGAGACCCAGTACTTC. The gene calls are TRBV11-2 and TRBJ2-5, with 7 bases aligning to TRBD1. Trimming at V came to 4 bases and at J to 5 bases, leaving 16 bases not matched to a gene. Germline V gene data show CDR1 as SGHAT and CDR2 as FQNNGV. CDR3 length: 17 amino acids.

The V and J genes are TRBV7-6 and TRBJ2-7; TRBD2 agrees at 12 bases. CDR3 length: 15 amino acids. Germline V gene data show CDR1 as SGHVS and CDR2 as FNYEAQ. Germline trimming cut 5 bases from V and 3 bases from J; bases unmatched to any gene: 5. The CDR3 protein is CASSMGLAGHYEQYF. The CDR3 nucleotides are TGTGCCAGCAGCATGGGACTAGCGGGCCACTACGAGCAGTACTTC.

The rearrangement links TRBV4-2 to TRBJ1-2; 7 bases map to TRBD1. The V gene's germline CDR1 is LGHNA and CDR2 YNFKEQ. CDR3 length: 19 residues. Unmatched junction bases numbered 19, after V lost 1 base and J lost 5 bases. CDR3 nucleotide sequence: TGTGCCAGCAGCCAAGTACGACAGGGCCAAAAGACCAATAAGTATGGCTACACCTTC. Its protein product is CASSQVRQGQKTNKYGYTF.

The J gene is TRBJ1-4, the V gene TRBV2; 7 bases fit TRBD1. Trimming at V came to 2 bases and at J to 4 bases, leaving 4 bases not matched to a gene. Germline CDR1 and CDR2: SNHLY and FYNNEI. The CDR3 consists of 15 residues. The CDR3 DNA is TGTGCCAGCAGTGAACAGACAGGGTTTAATGAAAAACTGTTTTTT. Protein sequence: CASSEQTGFNEKLFF.

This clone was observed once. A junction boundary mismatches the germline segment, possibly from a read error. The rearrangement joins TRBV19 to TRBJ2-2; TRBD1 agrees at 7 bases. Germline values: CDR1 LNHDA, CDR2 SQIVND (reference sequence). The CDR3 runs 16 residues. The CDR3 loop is CASSMFGDSGTGELFF. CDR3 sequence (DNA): TGTGCCAGTAGTATGTTCGGGGACAGTGGGACCGGGGAGCTATTTTTT.

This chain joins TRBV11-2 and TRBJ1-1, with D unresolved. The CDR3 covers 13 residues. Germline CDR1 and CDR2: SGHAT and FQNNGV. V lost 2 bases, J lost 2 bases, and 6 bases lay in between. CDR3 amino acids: CASSLTDNTEAFF. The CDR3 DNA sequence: TGTGCCAGCAGCTTAACAGATAACACTGAAGCTTTCTTT.

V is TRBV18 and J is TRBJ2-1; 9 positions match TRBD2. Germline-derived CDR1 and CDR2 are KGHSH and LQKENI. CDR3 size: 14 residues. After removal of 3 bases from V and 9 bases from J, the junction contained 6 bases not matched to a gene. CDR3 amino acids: CASSPGREGTEQFF. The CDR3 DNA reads TGTGCCAGCTCACCGGGGCGGGAGGGCACTGAGCAGTTCTTC.

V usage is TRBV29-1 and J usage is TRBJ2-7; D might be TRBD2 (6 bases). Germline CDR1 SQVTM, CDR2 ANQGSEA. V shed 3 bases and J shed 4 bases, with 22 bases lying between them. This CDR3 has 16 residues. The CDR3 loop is CSVEGGAGLSTYEQYF. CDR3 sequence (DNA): TGCAGCGTTGAGGGAGGTGCGGGTCTCAGTACTTACGAGCAGTACTTC.

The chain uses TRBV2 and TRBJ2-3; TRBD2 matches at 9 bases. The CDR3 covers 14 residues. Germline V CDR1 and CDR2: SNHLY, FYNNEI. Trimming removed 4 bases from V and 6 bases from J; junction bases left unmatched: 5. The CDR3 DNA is TGTGCCAGCAGTGCGGTAGCGGGAGTTGATACGCAGTATTTT. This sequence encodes CASSAVAGVDTQYF.

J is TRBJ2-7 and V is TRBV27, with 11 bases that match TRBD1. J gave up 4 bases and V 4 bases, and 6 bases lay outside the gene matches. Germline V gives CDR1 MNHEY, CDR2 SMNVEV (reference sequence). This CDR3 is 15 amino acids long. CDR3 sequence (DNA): TGTGCCAGCAGTTCAAGGACAGGGGGCGGGTACGAGCAGTACTTC. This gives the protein CASSSRTGGGYEQYF.

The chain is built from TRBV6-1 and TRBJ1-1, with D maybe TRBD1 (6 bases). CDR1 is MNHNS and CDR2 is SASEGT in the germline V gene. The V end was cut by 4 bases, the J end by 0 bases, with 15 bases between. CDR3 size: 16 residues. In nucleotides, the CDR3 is TGTGCCAGCAGTGGGGGCAGGGGCGTATTGAACACTGAAGCTTTCTTT. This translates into CASSGGRGVLNTEAFF.

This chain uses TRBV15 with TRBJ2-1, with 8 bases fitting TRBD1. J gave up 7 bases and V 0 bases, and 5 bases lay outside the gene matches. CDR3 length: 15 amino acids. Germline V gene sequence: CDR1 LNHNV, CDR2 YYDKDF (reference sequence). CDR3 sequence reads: CATSREAGGLNEQFF. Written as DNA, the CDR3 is TGTGCCACCAGCAGAGAGGCAGGGGGCTTAAATGAGCAGTTCTTC.